The source of this T cell receptor beta chain is a study of control samples from healthy donors and cancer patients. V was trimmed by 6 bases and J by 14 bases, leaving 16 bases between them. The CDR3 extends over 11 amino acids. Germline V gene data show CDR1 as MNHEY and CDR2 as SVGAGI. Generated by immunoSEQ multiplex PCR, the TCRdb table keeps only in-frame clones and is missing some. The sample lists about 96,000 clones, 93% occurring once. This sequence originates from a man aged 18-30 years in good health. This chain connects TRBV6-5 to TRBJ1-2; D is ambiguous. Specimen: blood. Written as DNA, the CDR3 is TGTGCCAGCAGCTCCAGGAGTAGTCCGACCTTC. This translates into CASSSRSSPTF.